These T cell receptor beta chains were read from a single sample in a study of CD8 T cells in Susac syndrome. TCRdb ran MiXCR on the immunoSEQ multiplex PCR reads and lists one entry per CDR3 protein. The table lists about 160,000 distinct CDR3 sequences, 90% to 95% of them singletons, with 0.13% in the top ten. Sequencing was done on a sample of CD4+ T cells from PBMCs. The receptors stem from a human donor in good health. Each CDR3 is given with its conserved first and last residue. Each record gives: V gene, clone size, J gene, D gene, CDR3 protein, CDR3 DNA. D genes are given only for firm matches. Rows may omit the clone size; those that give it use once, few, many or a size class.

TRBV19,-,TRBJ2-6,-,CASSRQGLSGANVLTF,TGTGCCAGTAGTCGGCAGGGCCTCTCCGGGGCCAACGTCCTGACTTTC
TRBV28,-,TRBJ2-5,TRBD2,CASNFDAGGRETQYF,TGTGCCAGCAATTTTGACGCGGGGGGCAGAGAGACCCAGTACTTC
TRBV5-1,-,TRBJ2-5,-,CASSHGGTDQETQYF,TGCGCCAGCAGCCACGGGGGGACAGACCAAGAGACCCAGTACTTC
TRBV9,-,TRBJ1-2,TRBD1,CASSDPDRGYGYTF,TGTGCCAGCAGCGACCCAGACAGGGGATATGGCTACACCTTC
TRBV10-3,-,TRBJ2-5,TRBD2,CAIRGTTKETQYF,TGTGCCATCAGGGGGACTACCAAAGAGACCCAGTACTTC
TRBV11-2,-,TRBJ2-2,-,CASSPPWGELFF,TGTGCCAGCAGCCCGCCCTGGGGGGAGCTGTTTTTT
TRBV3-1,-,TRBJ1-1,-,CASSQGETRAEAFF,TGTGCCAGCAGCCAAGGGGAGACCCGGGCCGAAGCTTTCTTT
TRBV4-1,-,TRBJ2-5,TRBD2,CASSHPETSGYQETQYF,TGCGCCAGCAGCCATCCAGAGACTAGCGGGTACCAAGAGACCCAGTACTTC
TRBV2,once,TRBJ2-5,TRBD2,CASSRTRQETQYF,TGTGCCAGCAGTCGGACTAGACAAGAGACCCAGTACTTC
TRBV20-1,once,TRBJ2-5,TRBD1,CSASDTGGYQETQYF,TGCAGTGCTAGCGATACAGGGGGTTACCAAGAGACCCAGTACTTC
TRBV20-1,-,TRBJ1-6,-,CSARPGFENSPLHF,TGCAGTGCTAGGCCCGGGTTCGAGAATTCACCCCTCCACTTT
TRBV29-1,-,TRBJ2-5,-,CSVRDYQETQYF,TGCAGCGTTCGAGACTACCAAGAGACCCAGTACTTC
TRBV5-1,-,TRBJ2-7,-,CASTPGGTVGYEQYF,TGCGCCAGCACCCCGGGAGGGACAGTTGGGTACGAGCAGTACTTC
TRBV12-3/TRBV12-4,-,TRBJ2-7,TRBD1,CASSFQQGFDEQYF,TGTGCCAGCAGTTTCCAACAGGGGTTCGACGAGCAGTACTTC
TRBV3-1,-,TRBJ2-1,TRBD2,CASSQASSGGGEQFF,TGTGCCAGCAGCCAAGCGTCTAGCGGGGGAGGTGAGCAGTTCTTC
TRBV7-2,-,TRBJ2-3,-,CASSLEGGGRTDTQYF,TGTGCCAGCAGCTTAGAGGGCGGGGGCCGCACAGATACGCAGTATTTT
TRBV15,-,TRBJ2-7,-,CATSSRRVGGYEQYF,TGTGCCACCAGCAGCCGACGAGTGGGAGGATACGAGCAGTACTTC
TRBV7-3,-,TRBJ2-1,-,CASSLIGDSYNEQFF,TGTGCCAGCAGCTTAATTGGAGACTCCTACAATGAGCAGTTCTTC
TRBV12-3/TRBV12-4,-,TRBJ1-1,-,CASTLPYPANTEAFF,TGTGCCAGCACTCTGCCCTACCCCGCGAACACTGAAGCTTTCTTT
TRBV2,-,TRBJ2-7,-,CASSVGSPGYEQYF,TGTGCCAGCAGTGTTGGCAGCCCGGGGTACGAGCAGTACTTC
TRBV10-3,-,TRBJ1-2,-,CAIRVGGLGGYTF,TGTGCCATCAGGGTGGGGGGTCTAGGAGGCTACACCTTC
TRBV5-1,-,TRBJ2-7,TRBD1,CASSFWTGGVYEQYF,TGCGCCAGCAGCTTTTGGACAGGGGGCGTCTACGAGCAGTACTTC
TRBV20-1,-,TRBJ1-1,-,CSARLTAHSTEAFF,TGCAGTGCTAGGCTGACAGCGCACTCCACTGAAGCTTTCTTT
TRBV4-1,-,TRBJ2-6,TRBD1,CASSQAPGQTSDVLTF,TGCGCCAGCAGCCAGGCTCCGGGACAGACTTCCGACGTCCTGACTTTC
TRBV6-6,-,TRBJ2-7,-,CASKWADFSYEQYF,TGTGCCAGCAAGTGGGCTGACTTCTCCTACGAGCAGTACTTC